Sequencing of this TCR beta chain was carried out in a study of cytomegalovirus exposure and HLA in healthy donors. Study-wide context: Approximately 200 million T cells yielded approximately 110 million unique TCR beta sequences in earlier analysis. Study-wide findings and caveats: Earlier analysis yielded a pattern in which most TCR beta V segments were productive about 87% or about 30% of the time. A reported reduction in N-insertions relative to the approximately 640-donor mean was seen in an Asian-associated ancestry cluster in a later analysis. Altogether, 160 or so TCR beta chains were recorded as cytomegalovirus-associated.

Primers for the PCR totalled 60 Vbeta and 13 Jbeta. Assay: immunoSEQ multiplex PCR; the TCRdb copy retains only in-frame clones and omits some. The profile shows approximately 76,000 clones, over 60% of them singletons. CDR3 length: 14 amino acids. V trimming: 5 bases; J trimming: 4 bases; junction bases outside the gene matches: 4. The germline V gene has CDR1 SGHAT and CDR2 FQNNGV. As for this clone: Its specificity is unknown.

The rearrangement joins TRBV11-2 to TRBJ2-2; 7 positions match TRBD1. The sequenced material came from PBMCs. This clonotype was sampled from a woman in her thirties or forties in good health and CMV-seropositive. The CDR3 DNA follows: TGTGCCAGCAGCACGGACAGGAGCACCGGGGAGCTGTTTTTT. The encoded protein is CASSTDRSTGELFF.